The next 26 T cell receptor beta chains were all read from a single sample in a study of blood T cell repertoires in COVID-19. Method: immunoSEQ multiplex PCR; TCRdb's copy keeps in-frame clones and lacks some. The repertoire holds some 170,000 clones, roughly 87% seen once, with 1% to 1.5% in the top ten. Sequenced sample: PBMCs or T cells enriched from blood (not recorded which). Source of these receptors: a human donor with acute COVID-19. The donor label of this sample is uncertain.

Comment on this clone: The sample holds other DNA sequences that translate to the same CDR3. The genes are TRBV5-1 and TRBJ1-2; 7 bases are shared with TRBD1. Germline assignment: CDR1 SGHRS and CDR2 YFSETQ. This CDR3 comprises 13 residues. After removal of 3 bases from V and 2 bases from J, the junction contained 1 base not matched to a gene. The DNA for the CDR3 is TGCGCCAGCAGCTCGGGACAGAACTATGGCTACACCTTC. It codes for CASSSGQNYGYTF.

CDR3 sequence reads: CASSSGTANTGELFF. The CDR3 region has the DNA TGTGCCAGCAGCTCCGGGACAGCGAACACCGGGGAGCTGTTTTTT. The rearrangement links TRBV7-9 to TRBJ2-2; 7 nucleotides line up with TRBD1. This CDR3 has 15 residues. The V segment lost 4 bases and the J segment 0 bases; nucleotides outside the gene matches: 2. Looked up from germline, CDR1 is SEHNR and CDR2 is FQNEAQ (reference sequence).

This clone was counted a single time. The chain is built from TRBV11-2 and TRBJ1-5, with D perhaps matching TRBD1 (5 bases). CDR3 length: 14 amino acids. V was trimmed by 5 bases and J by 4 bases, leaving 12 bases between them. Germline CDR1 is SGHAT and CDR2 is FQNNGV. Here the CDR3 reads CASSPFGANQPQHF. Written as DNA, the CDR3 is TGTGCCAGCAGCCCTTTTGGGGCTAATCAGCCCCAGCATTTT.

The V call is TRBV27, the J call TRBJ1-2; 9 bases are a match to TRBD1. The CDR3 is 16 amino acids. With 4 bases clipped from V and 8 bases from J, the junction kept 14 bases outside the gene matches. Germline CDR1 MNHEY, CDR2 SMNVEV (reference sequence). In DNA form, the CDR3 reads TGTGCCAGCAGTTCAGGAGGGACAGGGTTTCCCCACGGCTACACCTTC. The encoded protein is CASSSGGTGFPHGYTF.

The rearrangement uses TRBV6-4 and TRBJ2-1; D call uncertain. CDR1 is MRHNA and CDR2 is SNTAGT in the germline V gene. The CDR3 sequence is 12 residues long. This CDR3 is CGHVAKNNEQFF. In DNA, the CDR3 is TGTGGTCACGTGGCCAAGAACAATGAGCAGTTCTTC.

This rearrangement joins TRBV27 to TRBJ1-4; D ambiguous. V was pared by 2 bases and J by 7 bases, with 11 bases between. CDR1 MNHEY and CDR2 SMNVEV come from the germline V gene (reference sequence). The CDR3 spans 14 residues. In nucleotides, the CDR3 is TGTGCCAGCAGTTTAGTCGGGAATGGTGAAAAACTGTTTTTT. Translating gives CASSLVGNGEKLFF.

The chain carries TRBV5-4 and TRBJ2-1; perhaps TRBD1 as D (5 bases). CDR3 size: 17 residues. Germline values: CDR1 SGHNT, CDR2 YYREEE (reference sequence). Trimming removed 3 bases from V and 0 bases from J, with 16 bases in between. The CDR3 coding sequence is TGTGCCAGCAGCTCCCCGGGCAGGGCAAGCTCCTACAATGAGCAGTTCTTC. It encodes CASSSPGRASSYNEQFF.

V gene TRBV18 combines with J gene TRBJ1-1, with TRBD1 matching over 7 bases. The J segment lost 2 bases and the V segment lost 1 base, leaving 7 bases of the junction unmatched. This CDR3 contains 16 residues. Per germline, CDR1 KGHSH and CDR2 LQKENI. CDR3 DNA: TGTGCCAGCTCACCACGGAGGGGGCTAAGTAACACTGAAGCTTTCTTT. As protein: CASSPRRGLSNTEAFF.

The chain uses TRBV5-1 and TRBJ2-1, with D perhaps matching TRBD1 (5 bases). The germline CDR1 and CDR2 sequences are SGHRS and YFSETQ. This CDR3 contains 13 residues. V dropped 2 bases and J dropped 4 bases, with 7 bases sitting between them. As DNA, the CDR3 is TGCGCCAGCAGCTTTAGGACATACAATGAGCAGTTCTTC. Translating it yields CASSFRTYNEQFF.

J is TRBJ2-1 and V is TRBV18, with 9 nucleotides matching TRBD1. After removal of 5 bases from V and 6 bases from J, the junction contained 8 bases not matched to a gene. The CDR3 length is 15 residues. In germline, CDR1 is KGHSH, CDR2 LQKENI. This chain's CDR3 is CASSKTGGTANEQFF. The CDR3 DNA reads TGTGCCAGCTCAAAAACAGGGGGCACGGCCAATGAGCAGTTCTTC. Based on the CDR3 plus reference TRBV18 and TRBJ2-1, the full variable domain is NAGVMQNPRHLVRRRGQEARLRCSPMKGHSHVYWYRQLPEEGLKFMVYLQKENIIDESGMPKERFSAEFPKEGPSILRIQQVVRGDSAAYFCASSKTGGTANEQFFGPGTRLTVL.

This chain uses TRBV2 with TRBJ2-2; 8 nucleotides line up with TRBD2. CDR1 and CDR2 from the germline V gene are SNHLY and FYNNEI. The CDR3 consists of 14 residues. Germline trimming cut 7 bases from V and 1 base from J; bases unmatched to any gene: 2. This chain's CDR3 is CASIAGRNTGELFF. The CDR3 coding sequence is TGTGCCAGCATAGCGGGGCGGAACACCGGGGAGCTGTTTTTT.

The count of this clone is one. V and J are TRBV6-1 and TRBJ2-6, with TRBD1 as a possible D gene (6 bases). Per the germline V gene, CDR1 is MNHNS and CDR2 is SASEGT. There are 18 residues in the CDR3. V lost 3 bases and J lost 0, with 15 bases in between. CDR3 loop: CASSDRGAPPSGANVLTF. Written as DNA, the CDR3 is TGTGCCAGCAGTGACAGGGGAGCTCCGCCCTCTGGGGCCAACGTCCTGACTTTC.

V is TRBV25-1 and J is TRBJ2-5; the D gene is possibly TRBD2 (5 bases). Trimming removed 7 bases at V and 2 bases at J, with 14 bases between. CDR3 length equals 14 residues. The germline V gene has CDR1 MGHDK and CDR2 SYGVNS. The CDR3 loop is CASTGGLRQETQYF. The CDR3 nucleotides read TGTGCCAGCACGGGCGGACTGCGACAAGAGACCCAGTACTTC.

The chain uses TRBV7-8 and TRBJ1-5; 8 nucleotides line up with TRBD1. The CDR3 is 15 amino acids. Germline CDR1 SGHVS, CDR2 FQNEAQ. V shed 5 bases and J 5 bases; nucleotides not matched to a gene: 8. CDR3 coding DNA: TGTGCCAGCAGCAAGGACAGGGTAGGTTATCAGCCCCAGCATTTT. Its translation is CASSKDRVGYQPQHF.

This chain uses TRBV9 with TRBJ1-2; perhaps TRBD1 as D (6 bases). The CDR3 covers 14 residues. CDR1 is SGDLS, CDR2 YYNGEE, per germline. V was shortened by 0 bases and J by 4 bases, with 10 bases between the two germline ends. CDR3 coding DNA: TGTGCCAGCAGCGTAGATTCAGGGGCCTATGGCTACACCTTC. This sequence encodes CASSVDSGAYGYTF.

This chain connects TRBV4-3 to TRBJ2-3, with a tentative D call TRBD2 (5 bases). The CDR3 is made up of 13 amino acids. V lost 8 bases to trimming and J lost 4 bases, with 13 bases between them. Per the germline V gene, CDR1 is LGHNA and CDR2 is YSLEER. CDR3 bases: TGCGCCAGCTCTCCCCGGGGTTCAGATACGCAGTATTTT. Its protein product is CASSPRGSDTQYF.

The rearrangement uses TRBV11-3 and TRBJ2-2, with 7 positions matching TRBD1. Germline V gene sequence: CDR1 SGHNT, CDR2 YENEEA. V trimming: 3 bases; J trimming: 1 base; junction bases outside the gene matches: 5. The CDR3 totals 16 residues. CDR3 nucleotide sequence: TGTGCCAGCAGCTTGCACCGACAGGGGAACACCGGGGAGCTGTTTTTT. This encodes CASSLHRQGNTGELFF.

The rearrangement uses TRBV5-5 and TRBJ2-1, with 10 bases identical to TRBD2. Per germline, CDR1 SGHKS and CDR2 YYEKEE (reference sequence). The J segment lost 5 bases and the V segment lost 4 bases, leaving 9 bases of the junction unmatched. This CDR3 has 16 residues. This CDR3 is CASSPIGLAGDNEQFF. The CDR3 coding sequence is TGTGCCAGCAGCCCTATCGGGCTAGCGGGGGACAATGAGCAGTTCTTC.

This chain connects TRBV19 to TRBJ1-1; D uncertain. The germline V and J ends were trimmed by 5 bases and 0 bases, with 25 bases remaining between them. Germline loops: CDR1 LNHDA, CDR2 SQIVND (reference sequence). This CDR3 region has 19 residues. CDR3 nucleotide sequence: TGTGCCAGTAGTGTTATTACAGTTCCTAAGGCCCGCATGAACACTGAAGCTTTCTTT. Amino acids: CASSVITVPKARMNTEAFF.

The V and J genes are TRBV19 and TRBJ1-1; D uncertain. The V gene lost 0 bases and the J gene lost 7 bases, with 9 bases spanning the gap. The CDR3 covers 13 residues. Germline lookup yields CDR1 LNHDA and CDR2 SQIVND (reference sequence). CDR3 sequence (DNA): TGTGCCAGTAGTATAGAAGCGGGGTTTGAAGCTTTCTTT. It codes for CASSIEAGFEAFF.

The gene calls are TRBV13 and TRBJ2-7; D is perhaps TRBD1 (5 bases). The CDR3 consists of 15 residues. V was clipped by 4 bases and J by 2 bases, with 15 bases between them. The V gene's germline CDR1 is PRHDT and CDR2 FYEKMQ (reference sequence). CDR3 in amino acids: CASSSGHAVAYEQYF. CDR3 nucleotides: TGTGCCAGCAGCTCCGGACACGCGGTGGCCTACGAGCAGTACTTC.

This chain connects TRBV5-4 to TRBJ1-2; weak D call: TRBD1 (5 bases). The CDR3 contains 14 residues. Germline CDR1 is SGHNT and CDR2 is YYREEE (reference sequence). Trimming pared 3 bases from V and 6 bases from J, leaving 15 bases between. The CDR3 here is CASSSTQGADGYTF. CDR3 coding DNA: TGTGCCAGCAGCTCGACCCAGGGTGCGGATGGCTACACCTTC.

The chain employs TRBV5-1 and TRBJ1-4, with 7 bases that match TRBD1. Looked up from germline, CDR1 is SGHRS and CDR2 is YFSETQ. Trimming cost V 7 bases and J 7 bases; bases outside gene matches: 7. The CDR3 covers 13 residues. In DNA form, the CDR3 reads TGCGCCAGCGGTACAGGGGACTCTGAAAAACTGTTTTTT. Amino acids: CASGTGDSEKLFF.

V is TRBV29-1 and J is TRBJ2-2; TRBD1 might be the D (5 bases). The CDR3 sequence is 13 residues long. Germline CDR1 and CDR2: SQVTM and ANQGSEA. Between the trimmed V and J ends, which lost 7 bases and 4 bases, there was a span of 13 bases. The CDR3 sequence is CSGGGEVTGELFF. The CDR3 DNA reads TGCAGCGGGGGCGGAGAGGTCACCGGGGAGCTGTTTTTT.

The chain joins TRBV6-1 to TRBJ1-6; perhaps TRBD1 as D (6 bases). This CDR3 contains 15 residues. CDR1 is MNHNS and CDR2 is SASEGT in the germline V gene. V lost 0 bases, J lost 7 bases, and 10 bases lay in between. CDR3 sequence reads: CASSEARTVNSPLHF. DNA for the CDR3: TGTGCCAGCAGTGAAGCCCGGACAGTGAATTCACCCCTCCACTTT.

The chain employs TRBV11-2 and TRBJ2-5, with 16 bases matching TRBD2. V dropped 5 bases and J dropped 4; count of bases not matched to a gene: 4. CDR3 length equals 16 residues. Germline CDR1 reads SGHAT; CDR2 reads FQNNGV. The CDR3 nucleotides read TGTGCCAGCAGCCAGGGACTAGCGGGGGGGCCAGAGACCCAGTACTTC. It is translated as CASSQGLAGGPETQYF.